This TCR beta chain is drawn from a study of cytomegalovirus exposure and HLA in healthy donors. Broader study findings: Presence/absence comparisons presumed near-even sequencing depth among donors. Upon later analysis, HLA-associated TCR beta chains proved more clonally expanded than other, equally common chains.

Details on this clone: Antigen unknown.

PCR involved 60 Vbeta and 13 Jbeta primers. Per the original methods: A later analysis tallied about 80 million unique TCR beta chains, approximately 10 million of them shared. Libraries were prepared by immunoSEQ multiplex PCR; TCRdb keeps only in-frame clonotypes and omits some of them. Clone size and the V and J calls come from that table; the DNA yielded D and trimming. The sample has some 150,000 clones, around 80% seen once. Sequencing input: PBMCs. The receptor was isolated from a man aged 50 to 59 in good health and CMV-seronegative.

The CDR3 region is CASSAHGQGRTITDTQYF. The CDR3 DNA reads TGTGCCAGCAGTGCACACGGACAGGGGAGGACTATCACAGATACGCAGTATTTT. The chain has TRBV28 and TRBJ2-3, with 9 bases matching TRBD1. The germline gives CDR1 MDHEN, CDR2 SYDVKM. The trim removed 5 bases at V and 2 bases at J, leaving 14 bases unmatched. The CDR3 spans 18 residues.